The 26 T cell receptor beta chains reported below all come from one sample, sequenced in a study of response to subunit inactivated influenza vaccine. Using its own MiXCR run on the RT-PCR reads, TCRdb lists one record per CDR3 protein. The table records 290,000 or so distinct CDR3 sequences, 22% of them present only once. The sequences come from PBMCs from blood, collected approximately 20 months after vaccination. These receptors were obtained from a man aged 50-75 years who received an inactivated influenza vaccine.

V usage is TRBV4-1 and J usage is TRBJ1-6; possible D gene TRBD1, 6 bases. CDR1 is MGHRA, CDR2 YSYEKL, per germline. V was cut by 1 base and J by 5 bases, with 12 bases left in between. The length of the CDR3 is 16 residues. CDR3 sequence: CASSQGPGADNSPLHF. CDR3 in DNA: TGCGCCAGCAGCCAAGGACCGGGGGCGGATAATTCACCCCTCCACTTT.

This clonotype showed up just a few times. V gene TRBV7-9 combines with J gene TRBJ1-1; 7 bases map to TRBD1. The CDR3 contains 15 residues. V lost 5 bases, J lost 7 bases, and 13 bases stayed unmatched. Germline V gene data show CDR1 as SEHNR and CDR2 as FQNEAQ (reference sequence). CDR3 nucleotides: TGTGCCAGCAGCCCAGGGGACAGCGGGGGTATTGAAGCTTTCTTT. Its protein is CASSPGDSGGIEAFF.

This clonotype occurred a few times. CDR3 in amino acids: CASSFIGGDTQYF. The CDR3 nucleotides are TGTGCCAGCAGTTTTATTGGGGGAGATACGCAGTATTTT. V gene TRBV27 combines with J gene TRBJ2-3; the D call may be TRBD1 or TRBD2 (5 bases each). The CDR3 runs 13 residues. V lost 3 bases, J lost 5 bases, and 9 bases lay in between. The V gene's germline CDR1 is MNHEY and CDR2 SMNVEV (reference sequence).

This chain uses TRBV6-5 with TRBJ2-7, with 8 bases identical to TRBD1. This CDR3 has 16 amino acids. Germline V gene lookup returns CDR1 MNHEY and CDR2 SVGAGI. Losses at the gene ends were 2 bases for V and 2 bases for J; bases not matched to a gene: 8. The CDR3 loop reads CASSYLAGTGPYEQYF. The CDR3 DNA follows: TGTGCCAGCAGTTACCTCGCCGGGACAGGACCCTACGAGCAGTACTTC.

This clonotype has only a few counts. The V gene is TRBV10-3, the J gene TRBJ2-5, with D possibly TRBD2 on 6 matching bases. The germline V gene encodes CDR1 ENHRY and CDR2 SYGVKD. This CDR3 spans 13 amino acids. V was trimmed by 7 bases and J by 7 bases, leaving 16 bases between them. CDR3 bases: TGTGCCATCACGGGGGACCCCCAGGTGACCCAGTACTTC. Translating gives CAITGDPQVTQYF.

This clonotype was picked up a small number of times. This sequence joins TRBV6-1 and TRBJ1-2; 7 nucleotides agree with TRBD1. Unmatched junction bases numbered 17, after V lost 5 bases and J lost 5 bases. This CDR3 is 17 amino acids long. Germline CDR1 reads MNHNS; CDR2 reads SASEGT. In nucleotides, the CDR3 is TGTGCCAGCAGTAGGGGACAGACTACGTTAGCGACTTATGGCTACACCTTC. Translated: CASSRGQTTLATYGYTF.

This clonotype was recorded a few times. The chain employs TRBV6-2 or TRBV6-3 and TRBJ1-5; TRBD1 matches at 7 bases. With 5 bases clipped from V and 3 bases from J, the junction kept 7 bases outside the gene matches. The CDR3 covers 15 residues. Germline V gene data show CDR1 as MNHEY and CDR2 as SVGEGT. CDR3: CASSDTQGSNQPQHF. DNA for the CDR3: TGTGCCAGCAGTGACACACAGGGGTCCAATCAGCCCCAGCATTTT.

This clonotype was counted between two and nine times. The chain is built from TRBV5-1 and TRBJ1-5; D not certain. The V gene's germline CDR1 is SGHRS and CDR2 YFSETQ. Trimming removed 2 bases at V and 0 bases at J, with 15 bases between. This CDR3 has 17 residues. The CDR3 loop is CASSFGPSGISNQPQHF. CDR3 nucleotides: TGCGCCAGCAGCTTCGGGCCGTCGGGGATTAGCAATCAGCCCCAGCATTTT.

This chain uses TRBV23-1 with TRBJ1-2; 8 bases fit TRBD1. TRBV23-1 is annotated as an ORF whose role is uncertain. J was trimmed by 11 bases and V by 10 bases; bases with no gene match: 6. The CDR3 sequence is 10 residues long. CDR3 region: CAKRTGRYTF. The CDR3 bases are TGCGCCAAACGGACAGGGCGGTACACCTTC.

This clonotype was detected a few times. The V gene is TRBV5-1, the J gene TRBJ2-1, with D perhaps TRBD2 (6 bases). Germline loops: CDR1 SGHRS, CDR2 YFSETQ. This CDR3 region has 15 residues. V was trimmed by 0 bases and J by 7 bases, leaving 14 bases between them. This CDR3 reads CASSLGPGAGNEQFF. The CDR3 nucleotides are TGCGCCAGCAGCTTGGGCCCGGGAGCAGGGAATGAGCAGTTCTTC.

This clonotype was seen more than once but under ten times. The V and J genes are TRBV28 and TRBJ1-4; D is undetermined. Trimming removed 5 bases from V and 6 bases from J, with 13 bases in between. Germline V gives CDR1 MDHEN, CDR2 SYDVKM. This CDR3 spans 14 amino acids. In DNA, the CDR3 is TGTGCCAGCAGTCCGGGATGGGCCCATGAAAAACTGTTTTTT. It is translated as CASSPGWAHEKLFF. The whole variable domain, remainder taken from reference TRBV28 and TRBJ1-4, is DVKVTQSSRYLVKRTGEKVFLECVQDMDHENMFWYRQDPGLGLRLIYFSYDVKMKEKGDIPEGYSVSREKKERFSLILESASTNQTSMYLCASSPGWAHEKLFFGSGTQLSVL.

This clonotype has a handful of counts. The chain has TRBV4-1 and TRBJ1-6; maybe TRBD1 (5 bases). The germline V gene has CDR1 MGHRA and CDR2 YSYEKL. The CDR3 length is 15 residues. V lost 0 bases, J lost 9 bases, and 12 bases lay in between. The CDR3 DNA reads TGCGCCAGCAGCCAAGATACCAGGGTCAGTTCACCCCTCCACTTT. It translates to CASSQDTRVSSPLHF.

CDR3 residues: CAIRVGGEETQYF. The CDR3 DNA follows: TGTGCCATCAGGGTAGGGGGCGAGGAGACCCAGTACTTC. The genes are TRBV10-3 and TRBJ2-5, with TRBD1 identical over 7 bases. The CDR3 extends over 13 amino acids. J gave up 5 bases and V 6 bases, and 6 bases lay outside the gene matches. Per the germline V gene, CDR1 is ENHRY and CDR2 is SYGVKD.

This chain uses TRBV25-1 with TRBJ1-3, with TRBD1 identical over 8 bases. J was trimmed by 9 bases and V by 3 bases; bases with no gene match: 10. CDR3 length: 15 residues. Germline CDR1 MGHDK, CDR2 SYGVNS. The chain's CDR3 is CASSDQQGVAGTIYF. CDR3 DNA sequence: TGTGCCAGCAGTGACCAACAGGGGGTCGCGGGCACCATATATTTT.

V and J are TRBV30 and TRBJ1-4; D is perhaps TRBD1 (5 bases). The germline V gene has CDR1 GTSNPN and CDR2 SVGIG (reference sequence). The CDR3 length is 17 residues. Between the trimmed V and J ends, which lost 3 bases and 8 bases, there was a span of 25 bases. CDR3 amino acids: CAWSPYLGRGLDEKLFF. In DNA, the CDR3 is TGTGCCTGGAGCCCGTACCTGGGGCGGGGATTGGACGAAAAACTGTTTTTT. Full variable domain (remainder filled in from reference TRBV30 and TRBJ1-4): SQTIHQWPATLVQPVGSPLSLECTVEGTSNPNLYWYRQAAGRGLQLLFYSVGIGQISSEVPQNLSASRPQDRQFILSSKKLLLSDSGFYLCAWSPYLGRGLDEKLFFGSGTQLSVL.

There are many counts of this clonotype. The chain links TRBV11-2 to TRBJ1-2; TRBD1 aligns across 10 bases. This CDR3 contains 14 residues. The germline gives CDR1 SGHAT, CDR2 FQNNGV. J was trimmed by 7 bases and V by 5 bases; bases with no gene match: 7. CDR3 loop: CASSPLDRGSGYTF. The CDR3 DNA reads TGTGCCAGCAGCCCCCTGGACAGGGGGTCTGGCTACACCTTC.

This clonotype was seen a few times. This rearrangement joins TRBV10-3 to TRBJ1-4; 8 bases map to TRBD1. Germline V gene lookup returns CDR1 ENHRY and CDR2 SYGVKD. V dropped 2 bases and J dropped 0; count of bases not matched to a gene: 14. The CDR3 has 20 residues. In DNA form, the CDR3 reads TGTGCCATCAGTGAGGGACAGGGTGGCGCGGAACAACCAACTAATGAAAAACTGTTTTTT. It codes for CAISEGQGGAEQPTNEKLFF.

J is TRBJ2-1 and V is TRBV15; a possible D gene is TRBD2 (5 bases). V was trimmed by 0 bases and J by 5 bases, leaving 11 bases between them. This CDR3 is 15 amino acids long. The germline V gene has CDR1 LNHNV and CDR2 YYDKDF (reference sequence). The CDR3 nucleotides read TGTGCCACCAGCAGAGATCGACTAACTAACAATGAGCAGTTCTTC. Its protein is CATSRDRLTNNEQFF.

This clonotype was picked up a small number of times. The J gene is TRBJ1-2, the V gene TRBV20-1; 9 bases map to TRBD1. CDR3 size: 16 residues. J gave up 0 bases and V 6 bases, and 11 bases lay outside the gene matches. CDR1 is DFQATT, CDR2 SNEGSKA, per germline (reference sequence). As DNA, the CDR3 is TGCAGTGCAAGGGGACAGGGAGATCCCTCTAACTATGGCTACACCTTC. Protein sequence: CSARGQGDPSNYGYTF.

This clonotype was recorded only once. V is TRBV20-1 and J is TRBJ2-7; D is ambiguous. V shed 6 bases and J shed 4 bases, with 13 bases lying between them. Germline V gene data show CDR1 as DFQATT and CDR2 as SNEGSKA (reference sequence). This CDR3 is 12 amino acids long. Here the CDR3 reads CSAHGREYEQYF. The CDR3 region has the DNA TGCAGTGCCCACGGCAGAGAGTACGAGCAGTACTTC.

This clonotype was counted many times. The rearrangement links TRBV20-1 to TRBJ1-1; 7 nucleotides align to TRBD1. The junction had 8 bases not matched to a gene; V was cut back by 3 bases and J by 1 base. The germline gives CDR1 DFQATT, CDR2 SNEGSKA (reference sequence). The length of the CDR3 is 15 residues. Here the CDR3 DNA reads TGCAGTGCTAGGGACAGGCGACATACGAACACTGAAGCTTTCTTT. It specifies CSARDRRHTNTEAFF.

This clonotype showed up just a few times. The rearrangement joins TRBV4-1 to TRBJ1-4; D unclear. Germline V lookup: CDR1 MGHRA, CDR2 YSYEKL. CDR3 length: 15 amino acids. Trimming took 0 bases from V and 8 from J, leaving 13 bases between them. CDR3 sequence: CASSQDWGVPEKLFF. The CDR3, as DNA: TGCGCCAGCAGCCAAGACTGGGGAGTGCCCGAAAAACTGTTTTTT.

This clonotype appeared a few times. This chain joins TRBV6-5 and TRBJ2-2, with D hard to call. Trimming took 3 bases from V and 0 from J, leaving 8 bases between them. The CDR3 runs 15 residues. Germline CDR1 reads MNHEY; CDR2 reads SVGAGI. DNA of the CDR3: TGTGCCAGCAGTTATAACCCGACGAACACCGGGGAGCTGTTTTTT. Protein: CASSYNPTNTGELFF.

As for this clonotype: This may stem from a read error, because a much larger clone lies one nucleotide away. The chain carries TRBV29-1 and TRBJ1-1; weak D call: TRBD1 (5 bases). The germline V gene has CDR1 SQVTM and CDR2 ANQGSEA. The CDR3 loop spans 12 amino acids. CDR3 coding DNA: TGCAGCGCGGGTGGAGGGACCACTGCAGCTTTCTTT. Its translation is CSAGGGTTAAFF.

This chain links TRBV20-1 with TRBJ2-7; the D is unclear. CDR3 length: 12 amino acids. Deletions cut 4 bases from V and 2 bases from J, with 9 bases between. Germline V gene sequence: CDR1 DFQATT, CDR2 SNEGSKA (reference sequence). The CDR3 DNA reads as TGCAGTGCTAAACGACCAGCCTACGAGCAGTACTTC. Translated: CSAKRPAYEQYF.

This sequence joins TRBV27 and TRBJ1-5; D not resolved. The CDR3 runs 13 residues. In germline, CDR1 is MNHEY, CDR2 SMNVEV (reference sequence). Deletions cut 2 bases from V and 0 bases from J, with 2 bases between. The CDR3 region has the DNA TGTGCCAGCAGTTTACTTAGCAATCAGCCCCAGCATTTT. Residues: CASSLLSNQPQHF.